Below are 8 T cell receptor beta chains sequenced from a single sample in a study of cytomegalovirus exposure and HLA in healthy donors. In the PCR, 60 Vbeta and 13 Jbeta primers were used. Measured with immunoSEQ multiplex PCR; TCRdb has only the in-frame clones, and not every one. In the table there are some 96,000 clones, 64% of which are singletons. Sequencing was performed on PBMCs. These receptors all stem from a man in his 60s in good health and CMV-seronegative.

The gene calls are TRBV2 and TRBJ1-4; the D is unclear. Germline values: CDR1 SNHLY, CDR2 FYNNEI. V was shortened by 5 bases and J by 1 base, with 11 bases between the two germline ends. This CDR3 spans 15 amino acids. DNA of the CDR3: TGTGCCAGCAGTCGGGGTCGAAGAACTAATGAAAAACTGTTTTTT. Residues: CASSRGRRTNEKLFF.

There are a few counts of this clone. The rearrangement joins TRBV5-1 to TRBJ2-7, with TRBD2 as a possible D gene (6 bases). V was cut by 6 bases and J by 7 bases, with 23 bases left in between. In germline, CDR1 is SGHRS, CDR2 YFSETQ. This CDR3 contains 15 residues. For the CDR3, the DNA is TGCGCCAGCACCATGACTGACGGGGGAATCGGGGAGCAGTACTTC. The encoded protein is CASTMTDGGIGEQYF.

The chain joins TRBV2 to TRBJ2-1; D perhaps matches TRBD2 (6 bases). The ends were cut back, 4 bases at V and 5 bases at J, with 9 bases in the middle. The V gene's germline CDR1 is SNHLY and CDR2 FYNNEI. This CDR3 contains 13 residues. CDR3 DNA: TGTGCCAGCAGTGTAGTAGCGGACAATGAGCAGTTCTTC. Protein: CASSVVADNEQFF.

This clone was counted between two and nine times. The rearrangement links TRBV29-1 to TRBJ2-1; 13 bases fit TRBD2. The germline CDR1 and CDR2 sequences are SQVTM and ANQGSEA. This CDR3 comprises 15 residues. V gave up 4 bases and J gave up 4 bases; unmatched junction bases: 4. The CDR3 DNA reads TGCAGCGTTGCCGGGACTAGCGGGGTATACAATGAGCAGTTCTTC. As protein: CSVAGTSGVYNEQFF.

V usage is TRBV5-1 and J usage is TRBJ2-3; the match to TRBD2 covers 7 bases. V trimming: 0 bases; J trimming: 1 base; junction bases outside the gene matches: 8. The CDR3 length is 17 residues. Germline V gene lookup returns CDR1 SGHRS and CDR2 YFSETQ. The CDR3 DNA sequence: TGCGCCAGCAGCTTGGAACCTCGGGGAGGGGGCACAGATACGCAGTATTTT. Protein sequence: CASSLEPRGGGTDTQYF.

The rearrangement uses TRBV28 and TRBJ1-3; 7 bases fit TRBD1. The CDR3 consists of 16 residues. V was pared by 4 bases and J by 0 bases, with 6 bases of the junction left unmatched. Germline CDR1 is MDHEN and CDR2 is SYDVKM. In DNA, the CDR3 is TGTGCCAGCAGTTCAGGACAGGAGTACTCTGGAAACACCATATATTTT. Amino acid sequence: CASSSGQEYSGNTIYF. Full variable domain (outside the CDR3, taken from reference TRBV28 and TRBJ1-3): DVKVTQSSRYLVKRTGEKVFLECVQDMDHENMFWYRQDPGLGLRLIYFSYDVKMKEKGDIPEGYSVSREKKERFSLILESASTNQTSMYLCASSSGQEYSGNTIYFGEGSWLTVV.

The chain employs TRBV7-7 and TRBJ2-1, with 7 bases matching TRBD1. Germline CDR1 is SSHAT and CDR2 is FNYEAQ (reference sequence). The junction had 9 bases not matched to a gene; V was cut back by 1 base and J by 6 bases. The CDR3 runs 16 residues. The CDR3 bases are TGTGCCAGCAGCTTAGGTCCGGTAGCAGGGGGCAATGAGCAGTTCTTC. Its translation: CASSLGPVAGGNEQFF.

The V and J genes are TRBV14 and TRBJ1-2; no definite D call. Trimming took 0 bases from V and 4 from J, leaving 9 bases between them. The CDR3 contains 14 residues. Looked up from germline, CDR1 is SGHDN and CDR2 is FVKESK. CDR3 in DNA: TGTGCCAGCAGCCAAGACACGGGGTCCTATGGCTACACCTTC. It encodes CASSQDTGSYGYTF.